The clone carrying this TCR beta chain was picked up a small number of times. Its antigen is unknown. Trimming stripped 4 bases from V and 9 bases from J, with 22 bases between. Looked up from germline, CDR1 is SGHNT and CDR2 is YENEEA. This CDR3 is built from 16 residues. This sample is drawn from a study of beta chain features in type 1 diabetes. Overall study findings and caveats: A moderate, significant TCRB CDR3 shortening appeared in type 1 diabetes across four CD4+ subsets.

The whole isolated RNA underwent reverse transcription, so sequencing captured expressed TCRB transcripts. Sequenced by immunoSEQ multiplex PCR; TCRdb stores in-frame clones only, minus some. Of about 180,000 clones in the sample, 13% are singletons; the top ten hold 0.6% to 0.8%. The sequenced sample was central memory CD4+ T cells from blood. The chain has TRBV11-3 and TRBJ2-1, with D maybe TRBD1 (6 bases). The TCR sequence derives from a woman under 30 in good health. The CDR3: CASSSQGSASFSEQFF. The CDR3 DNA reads TGTGCCAGCAGCTCCCAGGGGTCGGCTAGTTTCAGTGAGCAGTTCTTC.